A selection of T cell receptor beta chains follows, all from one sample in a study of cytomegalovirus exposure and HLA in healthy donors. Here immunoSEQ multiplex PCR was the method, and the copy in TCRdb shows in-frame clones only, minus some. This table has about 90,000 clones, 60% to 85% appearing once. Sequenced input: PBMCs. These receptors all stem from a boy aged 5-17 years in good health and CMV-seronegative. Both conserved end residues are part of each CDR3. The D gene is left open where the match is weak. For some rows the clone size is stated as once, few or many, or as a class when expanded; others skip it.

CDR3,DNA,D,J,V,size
CASSLMTGGGYTF,TGTGCCAGCAGCCTTATGACAGGAGGCGGCTACACCTTC,NA,TRBJ1-2,TRBV14,NA
CASKREHYGYTF,TGTGCCAGCAAACGGGAGCACTATGGCTACACCTTC,NA,TRBJ1-2,TRBV25-1,NA
CASSPGVTYEQYF,TGTGCCAGCAGCCCAGGGGTTACCTACGAGCAGTACTTC,NA,TRBJ2-7,TRBV28,NA
CASSFGGMGEQYF,TGTGCCAGCAGTTTCGGCGGGATGGGCGAGCAGTACTTC,NA,TRBJ2-7,TRBV27,NA
CASKSVSYEQYF,TGTGCCAGCAAATCGGTTTCCTACGAGCAGTACTTC,NA,TRBJ2-7,TRBV6-5,once
CAWRTGRDQPQHF,TGTGCCTGGAGGACGGGGAGGGATCAGCCCCAGCATTTT,NA,TRBJ1-5,TRBV30,NA
CSVILARYNEQFF,TGCAGCGTTATCCTAGCCCGCTACAATGAGCAGTTCTTC,NA,TRBJ2-1,TRBV29-1,NA
CSVEDGRTVSQEQYF,TGCAGCGTTGAAGATGGAAGGACAGTTAGTCAGGAGCAGTACTTC,NA,TRBJ2-7,TRBV29-1,once
CASSLSQGLGYTF,TGTGCCAGCAGTTTATCGCAGGGGCTCGGCTACACCTTC,NA,TRBJ1-2,TRBV27,NA
CASSQKPEGALRDTQYF,TGTGCCAGCAGCCAAAAGCCCGAGGGGGCCCTGCGCGATACGCAGTATTTT,TRBD1,TRBJ2-3,TRBV4-2,NA
CSVPNSPQGFYGYTF,TGCAGCGTCCCGAATTCCCCCCAGGGGTTCTATGGCTACACCTTC,NA,TRBJ1-2,TRBV29-1,NA
CASSTQGNTEAFF,TGTGCCAGCAGCACTCAGGGAAACACTGAAGCTTTCTTT,NA,TRBJ1-1,TRBV7-6,NA
CASSQRVQGGEAYEQFF,TGCGCCAGCAGCCAAAGAGTACAAGGGGGCGAGGCTTATGAGCAGTTCTTC,TRBD1,TRBJ2-1,TRBV4-1,NA
CASSLQSTGSGANVLTF,TGCGCCAGCAGCCTACAAAGCACGGGCTCTGGGGCCAACGTCCTGACTTTC,NA,TRBJ2-6,TRBV4-3,few
CASSVTTGVSYNEQFF,TGTGCCAGCAGCGTTACGACAGGGGTGTCCTACAATGAGCAGTTCTTC,TRBD1,TRBJ2-1,TRBV7-9,NA
CASSLDRGEQPQHF,TGTGCCAGCAGCCTCGACAGGGGCGAGCAGCCCCAGCATTTT,TRBD1,TRBJ1-5,TRBV28,once
CASSDREGRGYTF,TGTGCCAGCAGTGACCGGGAGGGTCGGGGCTACACCTTC,NA,TRBJ1-2,TRBV6-4,NA
CASSAQGQGNEQYF,TGTGCCAGCAGCGCCCAGGGACAGGGGAACGAGCAGTACTTC,TRBD1,TRBJ2-7,TRBV9,NA
CASSFGTGVYEQYF,TGTGCCAGCAGCTTTGGGACAGGGGTCTACGAGCAGTACTTC,TRBD1,TRBJ2-7,TRBV7-6,NA
CASSTGGQETQYF,TGCGCCAGCAGTACCGGGGGACAAGAGACCCAGTACTTC,NA,TRBJ2-5,TRBV10-2,NA
CASSPTDSSYNSPLHF,TGTGCCAGCAGCCCAACAGACAGCTCCTATAATTCACCCCTCCACTTT,NA,TRBJ1-6,TRBV7-9,NA
CASSGWTGTIQPQHF,TGTGCCAGCAGTGGGTGGACAGGGACAATTCAGCCCCAGCATTTT,TRBD1,TRBJ1-5,TRBV2,NA
CASSPSPYNEQFF,TGCGCCAGCAGCCCGTCCCCCTACAATGAGCAGTTCTTC,NA,TRBJ2-1,TRBV4-1,NA
CASSEPGQNIPRTQYF,TGTGCCAGCAGTGAACCGGGACAGAATATCCCAAGGACCCAGTACTTC,TRBD1,TRBJ2-5,TRBV25-1,few
CASSPPQRGDTGELFF,TGCGCCAGCAGCCCACCTCAGCGGGGAGACACCGGGGAGCTGTTTTTT,TRBD2,TRBJ2-2,TRBV5-1,NA
CASSEGAGGIQETQYF,TGCGCCAGCAGTGAGGGAGCGGGGGGGATTCAAGAGACCCAGTACTTC,TRBD2,TRBJ2-5,TRBV10-2,NA
CASSPPYRDNYGYTF,TGTGCCAGCTCACCCCCATACAGGGATAACTATGGCTACACCTTC,NA,TRBJ1-2,TRBV18,NA
CASSFGRDNYGYTF,TGTGCCAGCAGTTTTGGCAGGGATAACTATGGCTACACCTTC,NA,TRBJ1-2,TRBV28,NA
CASTRGGSEAFF,TGTGCCAGTACCCGAGGAGGGTCCGAAGCTTTCTTT,NA,TRBJ1-1,TRBV19,NA
CASSSGQGSNQPQHF,TGTGCCAGCAGTTCGGGACAGGGTAGCAATCAGCCCCAGCATTTT,TRBD1,TRBJ1-5,TRBV28,NA
CASTPGGLINQPQHF,TGTGCCAGCACCCCAGGGGGCTTGATCAATCAGCCCCAGCATTTT,TRBD1,TRBJ1-5,TRBV2,NA
CASSLNTGELFF,TGTGCCAGCAGCCTTAACACCGGGGAGCTGTTTTTT,NA,TRBJ2-2,TRBV7-9,NA
CASSHWDSEKETQYF,TGTGCCAGCAGCCACTGGGACAGCGAGAAGGAGACCCAGTACTTC,TRBD1,TRBJ2-5,TRBV14,NA
CASSLFTGNTEAFF,TGTGCCAGCAGCTTGTTTACAGGGAACACTGAAGCTTTCTTT,NA,TRBJ1-1,TRBV5-6,medium-sized
CASKGQGRDTQYF,TGTGCCAGCAAAGGACAGGGTCGAGATACGCAGTATTTT,TRBD1,TRBJ2-3,TRBV6-1,NA
CASSLSPGQVSGYTF,TGTGCCAGCAGTTTGTCCCCCGGACAGGTGAGCGGCTACACCTTC,TRBD1,TRBJ1-2,TRBV28,NA
CASRDGQAYEQYF,TGTGCCAGCAGGGACGGACAAGCCTACGAGCAGTACTTC,NA,TRBJ2-7,TRBV6-6,NA
CASSTGTGGGEQYF,TGTGCCAGCAGTACCGGGACAGGGGGCGGAGAGCAGTACTTC,TRBD1,TRBJ2-7,TRBV6-1,few
CSVPHRSFNYGYTF,TGCAGCGTGCCCCACAGATCTTTTAACTATGGCTACACCTTC,NA,TRBJ1-2,TRBV29-1,NA
CASHQTGATYEQYF,TGTGCCAGCCATCAGACAGGGGCGACCTACGAGCAGTACTTC,TRBD1,TRBJ2-7,TRBV28,NA
CASSFMGQGYNEQFF,TGTGCCAGCAGTTTTATGGGACAGGGTTACAATGAGCAGTTCTTC,TRBD1,TRBJ2-1,TRBV28,NA
CASSPEAAYEQYF,TGTGCCAGCAGTCCGGAGGCCGCCTACGAGCAGTACTTC,NA,TRBJ2-7,TRBV27,NA
CASEILNTEAFF,TGTGCCAGCGAGATCTTGAACACTGAAGCTTTCTTT,NA,TRBJ1-1,TRBV13,NA
CASSEPSETRETQYF,TGTGCCAGCAGTGAGCCTTCAGAGACTCGGGAGACCCAGTACTTC,NA,TRBJ2-5,TRBV2,NA
CASSLSNSYGYTF,TGTGCCAGCAGCTTAAGTAACAGCTATGGCTACACCTTC,NA,TRBJ1-2,TRBV7-2,NA
CASSLDRAEQYF,TGTGCCAGCAGCTTGGACAGGGCCGAGCAGTACTTC,NA,TRBJ2-7,TRBV5-8,NA
CASSPQGALYQHF,TGTGCCAGCAGCCCCCAAGGGGCCCTTTATCAGCATTTT,NA,TRBJ1-5,TRBV7-2,NA
CASSIDGVRREGWSYNEQFF,TGTGCCAGTAGTATAGATGGGGTTCGGCGGGAGGGGTGGTCCTACAATGAGCAGTTCTTC,TRBD2,TRBJ2-1,TRBV19,NA
CATSRVPSGGSDTQYF,TGTGCCACCAGCAGAGTTCCTAGCGGGGGATCGGATACGCAGTATTTT,TRBD2,TRBJ2-3,TRBV15,NA
CASSQDRGQLNTEAFF,TGCGCCAGCAGCCAAGATCGGGGACAGCTGAACACTGAAGCTTTCTTT,TRBD1,TRBJ1-1,TRBV4-1,NA